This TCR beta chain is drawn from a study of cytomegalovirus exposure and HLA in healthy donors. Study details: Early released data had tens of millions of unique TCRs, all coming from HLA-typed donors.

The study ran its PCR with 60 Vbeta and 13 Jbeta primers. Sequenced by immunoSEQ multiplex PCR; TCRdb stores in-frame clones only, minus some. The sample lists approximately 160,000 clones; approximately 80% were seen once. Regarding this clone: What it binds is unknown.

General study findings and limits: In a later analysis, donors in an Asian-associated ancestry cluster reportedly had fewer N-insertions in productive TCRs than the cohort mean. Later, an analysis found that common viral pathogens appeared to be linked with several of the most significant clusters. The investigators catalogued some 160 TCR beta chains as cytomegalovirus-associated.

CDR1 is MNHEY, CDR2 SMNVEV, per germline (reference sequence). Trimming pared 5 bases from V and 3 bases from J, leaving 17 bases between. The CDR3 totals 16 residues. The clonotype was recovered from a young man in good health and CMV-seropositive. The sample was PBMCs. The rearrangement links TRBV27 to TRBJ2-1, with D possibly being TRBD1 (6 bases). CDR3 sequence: CASSPQTGLYYNEQFF. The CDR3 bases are TGTGCCAGCAGTCCGCAAACAGGGTTGTACTACAATGAGCAGTTCTTC.